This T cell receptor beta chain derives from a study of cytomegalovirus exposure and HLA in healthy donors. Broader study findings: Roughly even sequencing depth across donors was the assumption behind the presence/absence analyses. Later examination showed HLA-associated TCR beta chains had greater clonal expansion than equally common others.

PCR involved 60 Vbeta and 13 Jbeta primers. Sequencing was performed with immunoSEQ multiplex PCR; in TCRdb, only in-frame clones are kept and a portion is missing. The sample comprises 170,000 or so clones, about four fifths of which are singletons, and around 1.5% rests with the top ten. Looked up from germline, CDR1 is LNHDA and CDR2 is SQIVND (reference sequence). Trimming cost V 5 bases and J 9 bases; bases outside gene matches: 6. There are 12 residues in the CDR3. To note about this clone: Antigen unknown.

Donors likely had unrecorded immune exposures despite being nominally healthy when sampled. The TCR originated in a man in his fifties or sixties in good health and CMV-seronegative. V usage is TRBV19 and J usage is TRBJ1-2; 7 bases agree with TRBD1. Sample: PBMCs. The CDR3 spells CASSPGQARYTF. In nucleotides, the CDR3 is TGTGCCAGTAGTCCTGGACAGGCCCGCTACACCTTC.